This T cell receptor beta chain came from a study of response to subunit inactivated influenza vaccine. The study's findings and limits: It was the authors' suggestion that each seasonal influenza vaccination recruits few new T cells.

The CDR3 loop spans 16 amino acids. From germline, CDR1 is LGHDT and CDR2 YNNKEL (reference sequence). V dropped 1 base and J dropped 1 base, with 12 bases sitting between them. This clonotype was found a few times. What it binds is not known. MiXCR, run by TCRdb on the RT-PCR reads, gives a single entry per CDR3 protein. Of more than 700,000 distinct CDR3 sequences listed, roughly 20% are singletons. The rearrangement joins TRBV3-1 to TRBJ2-3; D is possibly TRBD2 (6 bases). This specimen was PBMCs from blood, taken roughly 5 days after vaccination. The receptor comes from a man over 45 who received an inactivated influenza vaccine. The CDR3 spells CASSQVAGFRTDTQYF. CDR3 nucleotide sequence: TGTGCCAGCAGCCAAGTTGCGGGGTTTCGCACAGATACGCAGTATTTT.